The next 32 T cell receptor beta chains were all read from a single sample in a study of blood T cell repertoires in COVID-19. Using immunoSEQ multiplex PCR, the repertoire was profiled, and TCRdb retains in-frame clones only, with some absent. The table lists 170,000 or so clones, roughly 86% of them singletons. The sample consisted of peripheral blood. The receptors were gathered from a man aged 60 to 69 with COVID-19, enrolled during active disease.

This chain uses TRBV11-2 with TRBJ1-3; 7 bases line up with TRBD1. From germline, CDR1 is SGHAT and CDR2 FQNNGV. This CDR3 has 15 amino acids. V shed 5 bases, J shed 0 bases, and the junction held 4 bases outside the gene matches. The CDR3 coding sequence is TGTGCCAGCAGCCCTAGACAGGGCTCTGGAAACACCATATATTTT. This gives the protein CASSPRQGSGNTIYF.

V is TRBV12-3 or TRBV12-4 and J is TRBJ1-1; maybe TRBD1 (5 bases). Trimming cost V 4 bases and J 10 bases, with 16 bases left between them. This CDR3 is 13 amino acids long. CDR3 protein: CASSYSGTGGAFF. In DNA, the CDR3 is TGTGCCAGCAGTTATTCGGGGACCGGGGGAGCTTTCTTT.

The chain joins TRBV9 to TRBJ1-2; 7 bases line up with TRBD1. The CDR3 runs to 15 residues. After removal of 4 bases from V and 4 bases from J, the junction contained 10 bases not matched to a gene. Germline loops: CDR1 SGDLS, CDR2 YYNGEE. CDR3 in DNA: TGTGCCAGCAGCCCCGACAGGGTAACCGTCTATGGCTACACCTTC. This encodes CASSPDRVTVYGYTF. The full variable domain, completed using reference TRBV9 and TRBJ1-2, is DSGVTQTPKHLITATGQRVTLRCSPRSGDLSVYWYQQSLDQGLQFLIQYYNGEERAKGNILERFSAQQFPDLHSELNLSSLELGDSALYFCASSPDRVTVYGYTFGSGTRLTVV.

The rearrangement links TRBV19 to TRBJ1-4; D ambiguous. Looked up from germline, CDR1 is LNHDA and CDR2 is SQIVND (reference sequence). This CDR3 has 15 residues. Trimming took 7 bases from V and 0 from J, leaving 12 bases between them. CDR3 bases: TGTGCCAGTAAGAAACAGATTGCAACTAATGAAAAACTGTTTTTT. Amino acid sequence: CASKKQIATNEKLFF.

The chain has TRBV1 and TRBJ1-1; TRBD1, the D gene given by the table, was not confirmed from the DNA. TRBV1 is recorded as a pseudogene. The CDR3 consists of 14 residues. CDR3 in DNA: TGCACCAGCAGCCCAGGGGTACCGAACACTGAAGCTTTCTTT. It translates to CTSSPGVPNTEAFF.

This clone showed up just a few times. The rearrangement links TRBV6-2 or TRBV6-3 to TRBJ2-7; 7 nucleotides align to TRBD1. This CDR3 is built from 15 residues. V was clipped by 5 bases and J by 2 bases; unmatched bases: 9. Germline CDR1 reads MNHEY; CDR2 reads SVGEGT. The DNA for the CDR3 is TGTGCCAGCAGTAACCCGTTACAGGGGACCTACGAGCAGTACTTC. Its translation: CASSNPLQGTYEQYF.

CDR3 DNA: TGTGCCAGCAGCTTAGGTGTTAGGACAGGCCGAGCTCAAGAGACCCAGTACTTC. Its translation is CASSLGVRTGRAQETQYF. This rearrangement joins TRBV11-3 to TRBJ2-5; 7 nucleotides agree with TRBD1. CDR1 and CDR2 (germline): SGHNT, YENEEA. The CDR3 loop spans 18 amino acids. The junction had 13 bases not matched to a gene; V was cut back by 1 base and J by 2 bases.

This sequence joins TRBV18 and TRBJ1-1; 9 bases map to TRBD1. Germline CDR1 is KGHSH and CDR2 is LQKENI. V was pared by 5 bases and J by 2 bases, with 9 bases of the junction left unmatched. CDR3 length equals 16 residues. The CDR3 spells CASSAGGTGLNTEAFF. The CDR3 DNA reads as TGTGCCAGCTCAGCCGGAGGGACAGGGTTAAACACTGAAGCTTTCTTT.

The V gene is TRBV27, the J gene TRBJ2-3; TRBD1 might be the D (5 bases). The CDR3 contains 14 residues. CDR1 is MNHEY and CDR2 is SMNVEV in the germline V gene (reference sequence). V was shortened by 5 bases and J by 3 bases, with 12 bases between the two germline ends. The CDR3 loop reads CASSPGRVTDTQYF. The CDR3 DNA reads TGTGCCAGCAGTCCTGGCAGGGTTACAGATACGCAGTATTTT.

The chain employs TRBV7-9 and TRBJ1-2, with D possibly being TRBD1 (6 bases). Trimming left V 3 bases short and J 7 bases short, with 18 bases between. Germline loops: CDR1 SEHNR, CDR2 FQNEAQ (reference sequence). The CDR3 has 15 amino acids. The CDR3 DNA reads as TGTGCCAGCAGCTTTAACGGCGAGGGGGTAGGTGGCTACACCTTC. This encodes CASSFNGEGVGGYTF.

V usage is TRBV7-9 and J usage is TRBJ2-1, with 7 bases lining up with TRBD2. This CDR3 comprises 12 residues. V trimming: 3 bases; J trimming: 9 bases; junction bases outside the gene matches: 2. Germline CDR1 and CDR2: SEHNR and FQNEAQ (reference sequence). The CDR3 DNA reads as TGTGCCAGCAGCTTCTCTAGCGGTGAGCAGTTCTTC. As protein: CASSFSSGEQFF.

The chain has TRBV7-2 and TRBJ1-2, with TRBD1 as a possible D gene (5 bases). Germline V gene sequence: CDR1 SGHTA, CDR2 FQGNSA. CDR3 length equals 15 residues. The V end lost 8 bases, the J end lost 6 bases, and 22 bases lay between the germline ends. This CDR3 reads CASWGGGRVLHGYTF. CDR3 coding DNA: TGTGCCAGCTGGGGGGGTGGCAGGGTCCTCCATGGCTACACCTTC.

This rearrangement joins TRBV5-1 to TRBJ1-1; TRBD1 aligns across 7 bases. The V segment lost 1 base and the J segment 2 bases; nucleotides outside the gene matches: 5. CDR1 SGHRS and CDR2 YFSETQ come from the germline V gene. The CDR3 spans 15 residues. The CDR3 DNA reads TGCGCCAGCAGCTTGCAGGGGGGACCTAACACTGAAGCTTTCTTT. It specifies CASSLQGGPNTEAFF.

The V call is TRBV9, the J call TRBJ1-3; 7 positions match TRBD1. This CDR3 is built from 16 residues. The junction had 6 bases not matched to a gene; V was cut back by 3 bases and J by 0 bases. Germline values: CDR1 SGDLS, CDR2 YYNGEE. The CDR3 region has the DNA TGTGCCAGCAGCGCAAAGGACAGGAACTCTGGAAACACCATATATTTT. Residues: CASSAKDRNSGNTIYF.

The chain uses TRBV7-2 and TRBJ2-7; TRBD2 might be the D (6 bases). This CDR3 is built from 14 residues. Germline CDR1 reads SGHTA; CDR2 reads FQGNSA. V shed 3 bases and J shed 5 bases, with 14 bases lying between them. CDR3 coding DNA: TGTGCCAGCAGCTTGGGAGGTGGGGCAAACGAGCAGTACTTC. Translated: CASSLGGGANEQYF.

This clone came up a few times. The rearrangement links TRBV28 to TRBJ1-5; possible D gene TRBD1, 6 bases. Germline lookup yields CDR1 MDHEN and CDR2 SYDVKM. V was pared by 3 bases and J by 11 bases, with 17 bases between. This CDR3 contains 14 residues. CDR3 residues: CASSFQQGVGAQHF. The CDR3 bases are TGTGCCAGCAGTTTCCAACAGGGCGTCGGGGCCCAGCATTTT.

The rearrangement uses TRBV18 and TRBJ2-1; the D is unclear. In germline, CDR1 is KGHSH, CDR2 LQKENI. The V end lost 2 bases, the J end lost 10 bases, and 12 bases lay between the germline ends. The length of the CDR3 is 13 residues. The DNA of the CDR3 is TGTGCCAGCTCACCAGGTACCGCCCAGGAGCAGTTCTTC. Protein product: CASSPGTAQEQFF.

The chain links TRBV28 to TRBJ1-1; TRBD1 matches at 7 bases. CDR1 is MDHEN and CDR2 is SYDVKM in the germline V gene. CDR3 length: 17 amino acids. Trimming took 7 bases from V and 0 from J; bases not matched to a gene: 14. The CDR3 here is CASTPTGGTVMNTEAFF. CDR3 DNA sequence: TGTGCCAGCACCCCTACCGGAGGGACAGTCATGAACACTGAAGCTTTCTTT.

This rearrangement joins TRBV5-4 to TRBJ2-2; tentative D call: TRBD1 (5 bases). CDR1 SGHNT and CDR2 YYREEE come from the germline V gene (reference sequence). The CDR3 sequence is 14 residues long. V was shortened by 6 bases and J by 6 bases, with 15 bases between the two germline ends. The CDR3 spells CASNDQGWAGELFF. In DNA form, the CDR3 reads TGTGCCAGCAACGACCAGGGTTGGGCCGGGGAGCTGTTTTTT.

The CDR3 nucleotides are TGTGCCAGCAGCTTAGAAGGACTCGCAACCTACGAGCAGTACTTC. Its protein product is CASSLEGLATYEQYF. This sequence joins TRBV7-9 and TRBJ2-7, with a weak D call TRBD2 (5 bases). CDR3 length: 15 amino acids. The V end lost 1 base, the J end lost 2 bases, and 12 bases lay between the germline ends. The germline V gene has CDR1 SEHNR and CDR2 FQNEAQ (reference sequence).

V and J are TRBV19 and TRBJ2-1, with 13 bases matching TRBD2. Germline values: CDR1 LNHDA, CDR2 SQIVND (reference sequence). With V trimmed by 3 bases and J by 9 bases, 2 bases remained unmatched. The CDR3 loop spans 14 amino acids. The CDR3 bases are TGTGCCAGTAGTATCCGACTAGCGGGAGGTGAGCAGTTCTTC. Translated: CASSIRLAGGEQFF.

The rearrangement uses TRBV5-8 and TRBJ2-3, with D possibly being TRBD1 (6 bases). V lost 4 bases and J 2 bases, leaving 11 bases between the germline ends. The CDR3 length is 14 residues. Germline-derived CDR1 and CDR2 are SGHTS and YDEGEE. The CDR3 sequence: CASSPGTYTDTQYF. The CDR3 DNA reads TGTGCCAGCAGCCCTGGGACATACACAGATACGCAGTATTTT.

The DNA for the CDR3 is TGTGCCAGCAGCTTAGAGGCAGGGGGTCTAGCAAAACTGTTTTTT. It yields the protein CASSLEAGGLAKLFF. The rearrangement links TRBV7-2 to TRBJ1-4, with 7 bases identical to TRBD1. The CDR3 length is 15 residues. Germline CDR1 and CDR2: SGHTA and FQGNSA. V shed 1 base and J 10 bases; nucleotides not matched to a gene: 9.

The chain employs TRBV19 and TRBJ1-5, with 8 bases identical to TRBD1. CDR1 LNHDA and CDR2 SQIVND come from the germline V gene (reference sequence). V gave up 5 bases and J gave up 1 base; unmatched junction bases: 7. The CDR3 has 16 amino acids. The CDR3, as DNA: TGTGCCAGTAGTGGAACAGGGGGGTTGAGCAATCAGCCCCAGCATTTT. This gives the protein CASSGTGGLSNQPQHF.

V is TRBV19 and J is TRBJ1-4, with 9 bases matching TRBD1. CDR1 and CDR2 from the germline V gene are LNHDA and SQIVND (reference sequence). J was trimmed by 5 bases and V by 7 bases; bases with no gene match: 8. CDR3 size: 15 residues. CDR3 in DNA: TGTGCCAGTACCCCCCCCGGGACAGGGAATGAAAAACTGTTTTTT. Its protein product is CASTPPGTGNEKLFF.

This sequence joins TRBV6-5 and TRBJ1-1; no reliable D call. The CDR3 contains 16 residues. Germline V gene lookup returns CDR1 MNHEY and CDR2 SVGAGI. The V and J ends lost 4 bases and 1 base respectively, with 16 bases between them. The CDR3 bases are TGTGCCAGCAGTTCTCGGAGGGCAGGACCGAACACTGAAGCTTTCTTT. Its translation: CASSSRRAGPNTEAFF.

J is TRBJ1-1 and V is TRBV4-3, with D possibly matching TRBD1 (5 bases). CDR3 length: 15 amino acids. The V gene lost 6 bases and the J gene lost 8 bases, with 22 bases spanning the gap. In germline, CDR1 is LGHNA, CDR2 YSLEER. The CDR3 DNA reads as TGCGCCAGCAGGCTTCAGGGTTCGGGGGACCTAGAAGCTTTCTTT. It translates to CASRLQGSGDLEAFF.

The rearrangement joins TRBV7-3 to TRBJ2-1; 9 nucleotides agree with TRBD2. This CDR3 has 15 residues. J gave up 2 bases and V 5 bases, and 4 bases lay outside the gene matches. The germline gives CDR1 SGHTA, CDR2 FQGTGA. CDR3 sequence (DNA): TGTGCCAGCAGCCCGGCGGGAGGGACCTACAATGAGCAGTTCTTC. Amino acid sequence: CASSPAGGTYNEQFF.

The chain uses TRBV5-8 and TRBJ2-1, with D perhaps matching TRBD1 (5 bases). V lost 0 bases and J 5 bases, leaving 21 bases between the germline ends. This CDR3 has 18 amino acids. Per germline, CDR1 SGHTS and CDR2 YDEGEE. In DNA form, the CDR3 reads TGTGCCAGCAGCTTGGTTGTCAGGGTAGGTCTGGGAAACAATGAGCAGTTCTTC. It codes for CASSLVVRVGLGNNEQFF.

The rearrangement links TRBV27 to TRBJ2-5, with D hard to call. The V end lost 7 bases, the J end lost 5 bases, and 8 bases lay between the germline ends. From germline, CDR1 is MNHEY and CDR2 SMNVEV (reference sequence). The CDR3 contains 11 residues. CDR3 DNA sequence: TGTGCCAGCACCCTCGGGGAGACCCAGTACTTC. Protein sequence: CASTLGETQYF.

This chain joins TRBV2 and TRBJ1-4; TRBD1 might be the D (6 bases). V dropped 6 bases and J dropped 5 bases, with 16 bases sitting between them. Germline V gene sequence: CDR1 SNHLY, CDR2 FYNNEI. The CDR3 covers 15 residues. This CDR3 is CASSQQGTGNEKLFF. The CDR3 bases are TGTGCCAGCAGCCAACAGGGCACGGGAAATGAAAAACTGTTTTTT. Combining the CDR3 with reference TRBV2 and TRBJ1-4 gives the whole variable domain EPEVTQTPSHQVTQMGQEVILRCVPISNHLYFYWYRQILGQKVEFLVSFYNNEISEKSEIFDDQFSVERPDGSNFTLKIRSTKLEDSAMYFCASSQQGTGNEKLFFGSGTQLSVL.

The gene calls are TRBV14 and TRBJ2-4; 7 bases are a match to TRBD1. Trimming removed 1 base from V and 9 bases from J; junction bases left unmatched: 9. This CDR3 comprises 15 residues. Looked up from germline, CDR1 is SGHDN and CDR2 is FVKESK. The CDR3: CASSQGQGRSCIQYF. CDR3 coding DNA: TGTGCCAGCAGCCAAGGACAGGGTAGGTCTTGCATTCAGTACTTC. Complete variable domain (other parts from reference TRBV14 and TRBJ2-4): EAGVTQFPSHSVIEKGQTVTLRCDPISGHDNLYWYRRVMGKEIKFLLHFVKESKQDESGMPNNRFLAERTGGTYSTLKVQPAELEDSGVYFCASSQGQGRSCIQYFGAGTRLSVL.